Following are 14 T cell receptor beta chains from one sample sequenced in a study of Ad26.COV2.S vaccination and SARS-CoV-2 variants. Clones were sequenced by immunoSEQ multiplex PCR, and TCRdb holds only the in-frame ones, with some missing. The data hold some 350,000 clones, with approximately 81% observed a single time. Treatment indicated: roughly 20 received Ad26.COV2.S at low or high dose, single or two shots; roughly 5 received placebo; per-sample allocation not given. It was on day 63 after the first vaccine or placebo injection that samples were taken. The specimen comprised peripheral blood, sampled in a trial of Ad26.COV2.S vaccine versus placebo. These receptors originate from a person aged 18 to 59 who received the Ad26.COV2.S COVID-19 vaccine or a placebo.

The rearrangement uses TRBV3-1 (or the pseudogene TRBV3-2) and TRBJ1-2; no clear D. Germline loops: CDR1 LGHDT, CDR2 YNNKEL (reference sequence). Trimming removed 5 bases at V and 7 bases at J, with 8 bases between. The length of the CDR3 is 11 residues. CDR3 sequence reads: CASSTTLGYTF. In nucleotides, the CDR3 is TGTGCCAGCAGCACCACCCTTGGCTACACCTTC.

The DNA of the CDR3 is TGTGCCAGCAACCAACGACTAGAACCCTCCTACGAGCAGTACTTC. It is translated as CASNQRLEPSYEQYF. The J gene is TRBJ2-7, the V gene TRBV6-5; D possibly corresponds to TRBD2 (6 bases). V lost 7 bases and J 0 bases, leaving 16 bases between the germline ends. The CDR3 is 15 residues long. Looked up from germline, CDR1 is MNHEY and CDR2 is SVGAGI.

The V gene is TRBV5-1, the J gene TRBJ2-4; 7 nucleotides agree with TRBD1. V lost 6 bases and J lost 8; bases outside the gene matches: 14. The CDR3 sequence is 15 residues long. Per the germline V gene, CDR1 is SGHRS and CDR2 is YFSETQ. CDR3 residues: CASKDVGTEKDIQYF. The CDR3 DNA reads TGCGCCAGCAAAGACGTCGGGACAGAGAAGGACATTCAGTACTTC.

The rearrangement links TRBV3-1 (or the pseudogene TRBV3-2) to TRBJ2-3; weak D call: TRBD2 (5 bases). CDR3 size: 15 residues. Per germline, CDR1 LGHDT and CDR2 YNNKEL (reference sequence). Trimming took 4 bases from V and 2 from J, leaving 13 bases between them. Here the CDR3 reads CASSRSGPFTDTQYF. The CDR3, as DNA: TGTGCCAGCAGCCGAAGCGGACCTTTCACAGATACGCAGTATTTT.

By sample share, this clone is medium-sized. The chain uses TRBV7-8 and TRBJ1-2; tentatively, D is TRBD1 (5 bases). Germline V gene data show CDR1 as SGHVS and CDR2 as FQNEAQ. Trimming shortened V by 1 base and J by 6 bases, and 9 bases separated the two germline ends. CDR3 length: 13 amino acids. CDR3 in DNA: TGTGCCAGCAGCTTAGAGGGGCCGGATGGCTACACCTTC. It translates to CASSLEGPDGYTF.

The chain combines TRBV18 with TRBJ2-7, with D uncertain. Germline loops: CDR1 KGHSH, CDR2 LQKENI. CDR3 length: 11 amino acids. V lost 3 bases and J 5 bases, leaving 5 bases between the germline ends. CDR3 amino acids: CASSPGHEQYF. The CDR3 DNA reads TGTGCCAGCTCACCCGGGCACGAGCAGTACTTC.

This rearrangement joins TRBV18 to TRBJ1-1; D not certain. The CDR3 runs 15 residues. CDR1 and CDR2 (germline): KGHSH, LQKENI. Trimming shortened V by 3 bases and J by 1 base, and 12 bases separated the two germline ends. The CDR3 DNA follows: TGTGCCAGCTCACCGCGACCGAGTGAGAACACTGAAGCTTTCTTT. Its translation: CASSPRPSENTEAFF.

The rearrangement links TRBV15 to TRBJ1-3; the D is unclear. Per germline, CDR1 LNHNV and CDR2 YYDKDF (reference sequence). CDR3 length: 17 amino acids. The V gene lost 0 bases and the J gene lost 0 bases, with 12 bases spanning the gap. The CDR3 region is CATSRDNPGSSGNTIYF. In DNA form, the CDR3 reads TGTGCCACCAGCAGAGATAACCCCGGGAGCTCTGGAAACACCATATATTTT.

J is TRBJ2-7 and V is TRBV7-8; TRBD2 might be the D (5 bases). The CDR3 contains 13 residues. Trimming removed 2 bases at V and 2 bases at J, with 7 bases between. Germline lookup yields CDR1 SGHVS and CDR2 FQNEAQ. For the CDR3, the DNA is TGTGCCAGCAGCTTACGGGAACCCTACGAGCAGTACTTC. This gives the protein CASSLREPYEQYF.

CDR3 residues: CASITHTEAFF. For the CDR3, the DNA is TGTGCCAGCATCACTCACACTGAAGCTTTCTTT. The V gene is TRBV6-1, the J gene TRBJ1-1; no definite D call. Trimming removed 7 bases at V and 3 bases at J, with 6 bases between. The CDR3 loop spans 11 amino acids. The germline CDR1 and CDR2 sequences are MNHNS and SASEGT.

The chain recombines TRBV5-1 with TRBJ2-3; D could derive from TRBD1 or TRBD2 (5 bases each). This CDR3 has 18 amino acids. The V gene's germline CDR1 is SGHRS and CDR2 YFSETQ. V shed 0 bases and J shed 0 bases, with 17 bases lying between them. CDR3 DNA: TGCGCCAGCAGCTTGGGGAGGACGGGGCCCACTAGCACAGATACGCAGTATTTT. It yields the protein CASSLGRTGPTSTDTQYF. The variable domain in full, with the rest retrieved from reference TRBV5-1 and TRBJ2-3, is KAGVTQTPRYLIKTRGQQVTLSCSPISGHRSVSWYQQTPGQGLQFLFEYFSETQRNKGNFPGRFSGRQFSNSRSEMNVSTLELGDSALYLCASSLGRTGPTSTDTQYFGPGTRLTVL.

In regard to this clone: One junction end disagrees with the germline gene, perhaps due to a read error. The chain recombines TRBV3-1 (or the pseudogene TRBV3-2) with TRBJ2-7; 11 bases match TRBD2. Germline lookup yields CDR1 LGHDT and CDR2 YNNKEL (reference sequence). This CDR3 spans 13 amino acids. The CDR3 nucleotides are TGTGCCAGCAGCCAAGAGGCTAGCGGGAGGCCGTCCTTC. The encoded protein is CASSQEASGRPSF.

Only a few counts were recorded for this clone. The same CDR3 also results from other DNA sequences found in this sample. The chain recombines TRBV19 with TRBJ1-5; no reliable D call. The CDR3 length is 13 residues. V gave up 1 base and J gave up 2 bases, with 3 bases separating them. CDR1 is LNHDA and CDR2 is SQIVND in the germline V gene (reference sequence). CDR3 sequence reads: CASSIGGNQPQHF. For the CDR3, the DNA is TGTGCCAGTAGTATAGGGGGCAATCAGCCCCAGCATTTT.

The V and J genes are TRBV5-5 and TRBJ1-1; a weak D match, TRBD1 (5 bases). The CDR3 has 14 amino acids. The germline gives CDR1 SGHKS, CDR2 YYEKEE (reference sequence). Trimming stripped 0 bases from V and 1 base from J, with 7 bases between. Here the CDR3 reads CASSLVTGNTEAFF. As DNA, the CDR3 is TGTGCCAGCAGCTTGGTTACAGGGAACACTGAAGCTTTCTTT.